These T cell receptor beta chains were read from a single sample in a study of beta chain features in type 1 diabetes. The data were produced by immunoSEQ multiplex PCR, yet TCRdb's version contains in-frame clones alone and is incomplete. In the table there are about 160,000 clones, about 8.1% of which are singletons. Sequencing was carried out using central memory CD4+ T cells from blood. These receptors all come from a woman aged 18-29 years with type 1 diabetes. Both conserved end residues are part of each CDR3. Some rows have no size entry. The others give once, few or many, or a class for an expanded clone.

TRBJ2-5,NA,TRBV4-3,CASSQGGGQAGEETQYF
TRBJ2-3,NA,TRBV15,CATSTRVAVGTDTQYF
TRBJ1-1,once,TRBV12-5,CASAQTGWNTEAFF
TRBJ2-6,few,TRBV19,CASSIQRTASGANVLTF
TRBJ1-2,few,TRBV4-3,CASSQGTAGYTF
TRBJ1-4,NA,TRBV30,CAWSVARVGEKLFF
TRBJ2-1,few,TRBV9,CASSLTSENYNEQFF
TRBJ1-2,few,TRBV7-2,CASSQNQAGRQGYTF
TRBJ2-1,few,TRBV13,CASSLRDLIPEQFF
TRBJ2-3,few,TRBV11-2,CASSYLAGVTTDTQYF
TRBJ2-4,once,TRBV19,CASSEAKNIQYF
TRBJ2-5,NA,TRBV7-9,CASSLSQGRETQYF
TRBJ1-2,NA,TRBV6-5,CASSEGTAGYTF
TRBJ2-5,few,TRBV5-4,CASSRDLQETQYF
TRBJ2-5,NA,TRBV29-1,CSVVKSLGAGYQETQYF
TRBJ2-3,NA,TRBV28,CASSFGGRATDTQYF
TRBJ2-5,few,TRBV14,CASSRRGAGYQETQYF
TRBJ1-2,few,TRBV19,CASNGQLLGYTF
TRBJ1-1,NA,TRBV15,CATSRDPDWNTEAFF
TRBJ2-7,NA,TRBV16,CASSPLGVPGDEQYF
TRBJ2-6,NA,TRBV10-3,CAISESFGQGAPGANVLTF
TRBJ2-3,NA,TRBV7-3,CASSPEGREIDTQYF
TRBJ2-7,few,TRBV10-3,CAIGWGGGSSYEQYF
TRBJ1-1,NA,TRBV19,CASRNPGGGQKAFF
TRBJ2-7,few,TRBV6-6,CASIQTPTSGGYEQYF
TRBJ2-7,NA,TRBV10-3,CAISGGQGASYEQYF
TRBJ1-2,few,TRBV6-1,CASSERSSYGYTF
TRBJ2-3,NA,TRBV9,CASSARLADSGTQYF
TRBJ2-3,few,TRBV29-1,CSVVARTSTDTQYF
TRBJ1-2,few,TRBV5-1,CASTSGLTNYGYTF
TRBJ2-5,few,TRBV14,CASSPRVRETQYF
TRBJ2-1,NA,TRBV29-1,CSPRGWDNEQFF